Shown below are 7 T cell receptor beta chains from a single sample sequenced in a study of blood T cells in healthy people across ages (dated by TCRdb to about 2015). The library was built by means of 5' RACE. The sequencer listed for this sample is Illumina HiSeq 2500. The second PCR ran for about 6 to 12 cycles and used a J-beta primer mix along with a sample-barcoded 5' primer. The public reads were reprocessed in TCRdb via fastp at Q25 and MiXCR, keeping in-frame beta chains. Rows merge per CDR3 protein into single entries with the most common DNA and genes. In this sample the table shows hundreds of thousands of distinct CDR3 sequences, around 62% of which occur a single time. Around a quarter of the sample goes to the ten largest clones. Sequences were obtained from blood. These receptors were obtained from a man aged 25-40 years in good health.

The V gene is TRBV28, the J gene TRBJ2-4; D not certain. Gene TRBJ2-5 matches the end of the DNA better, so the J call may be wrong. Germline V gene lookup returns CDR1 MDHEN and CDR2 SYDVKM. CDR3 size: 14 residues. CDR3 DNA: TGTGCCAGCAGTCCACAAAAAATACAAAAGACCCAGTACTTC. Translation gives CASSPQKIQKTQYF.

This clonotype was found a few times. Written as DNA, the CDR3 is TGTGCCAGCAGCTTAGCAGGGGTTGACTATGGCTACACCTTC. This codes for CASSLAGVDYGYTF. This sequence joins TRBV7-8 and TRBJ1-2; TRBD1 might be the D (5 bases). Per germline, CDR1 SGHVS and CDR2 FQNEAQ. The CDR3 runs to 14 residues. The ends were cut back, 0 bases at V and 3 bases at J, with 8 bases in the middle.

Worth noting for this clonotype: A much larger clone is a single base away; this may be a read error. V is TRBV12-3 or TRBV12-4 and J is TRBJ2-3; D might be TRBD1 (5 bases). V was trimmed by 5 bases and J by 3 bases, leaving 9 bases between them. This CDR3 has 13 amino acids. In nucleotides, the CDR3 is TGTGCCAGCAGTAGGGGAAAAACAGATACGCAGTATTTT. Its protein product is CASSRGKTDTQYF.

The V call is TRBV2, the J call TRBJ2-4; 7 nucleotides match TRBD1. The J call is in doubt because the DNA end fits TRBJ2-7 better. CDR3 length: 13 amino acids. CDR1 and CDR2 (germline): SNHLY, FYNNEI. The CDR3 is CASSGTGDNEQYF. CDR3 nucleotide sequence: TGTGCCAGCAGTGGAACAGGGGACAACGAGCAGTACTTC.

In nucleotides, the CDR3 is TGCAGTGCTAGCGCCCACTATTCACCCCTCCACTTT. Translating it yields CSASAHYSPLHF. V is TRBV20-1 and J is TRBJ1-6; D gene uncertain. V was shortened by 3 bases and J by 8 bases, with 8 bases between the two germline ends. The CDR3 has 12 amino acids. CDR1 is DFQATT and CDR2 is SNEGSKA in the germline V gene (reference sequence).

This chain links TRBV7-9 with TRBJ2-5; D is uncertain. Germline CDR1 reads SEHNR; CDR2 reads FQNEAQ (reference sequence). V was pared by 1 base and J by 4 bases, with 10 bases between. The CDR3 is made up of 14 amino acids. In DNA form, the CDR3 reads TGTGCCAGCAGCTTAGGTGACTCCCTAGAGACCCAGTACTTC. Translated: CASSLGDSLETQYF. The full variable domain, with the rest looked up from reference TRBV7-9 and TRBJ2-5, is DTGVSQNPRHKITKRGQNVTFRCDPISEHNRLYWYRQTLGQGPEFLTYFQNEAQLEKSRLLSDRFSAERPKGSFSTLEIQRTEQGDSAMYLCASSLGDSLETQYFGPGTRLLVL.

The J gene is TRBJ1-2, the V gene TRBV25-1; no firm D call. Germline-derived CDR1 and CDR2 are MGHDK and SYGVNS. Trimming stripped 0 bases from V and 8 bases from J, with 16 bases between. This CDR3 has 15 amino acids. The CDR3 loop reads CASSEYSGRVGGYTF. CDR3 DNA sequence: TGTGCCAGCAGTGAATATTCCGGGAGGGTTGGCGGCTACACCTTC.